The 23 T cell receptor beta chains below all came from one sample that was sequenced in a study of early T cells in non-severe SARS-CoV-2 infection. TCRdb used MiXCR to reprocess the 5' RACE reads, holding one entry per CDR3 protein. The sample has around 50,000 distinct CDR3 sequences; about 9.9% are singletons. The source material was whole blood. These receptors all come from an adult who was a healthcare worker with PCR-confirmed SARS-CoV-2 infection or an uninfected control (not recorded which).

J is TRBJ2-3 and V is TRBV5-6, with D perhaps matching TRBD1 or TRBD2 (6 bases each). The CDR3 is 14 residues long. V dropped 3 bases and J dropped 3 bases, with 11 bases sitting between them. The germline gives CDR1 SGHDT, CDR2 YYEEEE. Here the CDR3 reads CASSYGGPTDTQYF. CDR3 nucleotides: TGTGCCAGCAGCTATGGGGGGCCAACAGATACGCAGTATTTT.

This clonotype was observed at least ten times. The chain employs TRBV7-9 and TRBJ2-1; weak D call: TRBD2 (5 bases). Germline V gives CDR1 SEHNR, CDR2 FQNEAQ (reference sequence). This CDR3 is 12 amino acids long. Trimming took off 4 bases at V and 9 bases at J, with 10 bases between the two ends. CDR3 region: CASSSGRGEQFF. For the CDR3, the DNA is TGTGCCAGCAGCTCCGGACGGGGTGAGCAGTTCTTC.

This clonotype occurred a few times. The V gene is TRBV4-1, the J gene TRBJ2-1; TRBD2 agrees at 9 bases. The CDR3 is 17 amino acids. The V and J ends lost 4 bases and 7 bases, in that order; junction bases with no gene match: 14. Germline V CDR1 and CDR2: MGHRA, YSYEKL. This CDR3 is CASSPVPGSGRGNEQFF. The CDR3 DNA reads as TGCGCCAGCAGCCCCGTCCCGGGTAGCGGGAGAGGTAATGAGCAGTTCTTC.

This clonotype was seen ten or more times. This chain joins TRBV7-8 and TRBJ2-3, with no clear D. Germline V lookup: CDR1 SGHVS, CDR2 FQNEAQ. The CDR3 loop spans 14 amino acids. Deletions cut 1 base from V and 2 bases from J, with 7 bases between. The CDR3 region is CASSLEGFTDTQYF. CDR3 DNA: TGTGCCAGCAGCTTAGAAGGGTTCACAGATACGCAGTATTTT. The full variable domain, completed using reference TRBV7-8 and TRBJ2-3, is GAGVSQSPRYKVAKRGQDVALRCDPISGHVSLFWYQQALGQGPEFLTYFQNEAQLDKSGLPSDRFFAERPEGSVSTLKIQRTQQEDSAVYLCASSLEGFTDTQYFGPGTRLTVL.

This clonotype was found a few times. This chain joins TRBV12-3 or TRBV12-4 and TRBJ1-2; D remains unclear. The CDR3 loop spans 13 amino acids. V gave up 7 bases and J gave up 1 base, with 10 bases separating them. CDR3 bases: TGTGCCAGCACTAGGAGTGATAACTATGGCTACACCTTC. Amino acids: CASTRSDNYGYTF.

This clonotype has ten or more counts. This chain connects TRBV10-1 to TRBJ2-1; maybe TRBD1 (5 bases). Per germline, CDR1 WNHNN and CDR2 SYGVQD (reference sequence). Trimming removed 0 bases at V and 2 bases at J, with 11 bases between. The CDR3 spans 16 residues. In DNA form, the CDR3 reads TGCGCCAGCAGTGAGTCTTTGACAGATACCTACAATGAGCAGTTCTTC. Encoded protein: CASSESLTDTYNEQFF.

The chain joins TRBV7-9 to TRBJ1-6; D perhaps matches TRBD1 (5 bases). V lost 2 bases and J 7 bases, leaving 6 bases between the germline ends. This CDR3 region has 13 residues. The germline V gene encodes CDR1 SEHNR and CDR2 FQNEAQ (reference sequence). The CDR3 region has the DNA TGTGCCAGCAGCTTAAGGGACAATTCACCCCTCCACTTT. This gives the protein CASSLRDNSPLHF.

V is TRBV5-1 and J is TRBJ1-2; the D is unclear. V was pared by 5 bases and J by 5 bases, with 19 bases between. CDR3 length: 15 amino acids. CDR1 is SGHRS, CDR2 YFSETQ, per germline. This CDR3 is CASRALTAVDYGYTF. The CDR3 DNA sequence: TGCGCCAGCAGGGCCCTTACCGCAGTTGATTATGGCTACACCTTC.

This clonotype was seen only a few times. In DNA form, the CDR3 reads TGCGCCAGCAGTGCGGCTCGTAATGAAAAACTGTTTTTT. Its translation: CASSAARNEKLFF. The chain has TRBV10-1 and TRBJ1-4, with D uncertain. Germline assignment: CDR1 WNHNN and CDR2 SYGVQD (reference sequence). The germline V and J ends were trimmed by 4 bases and 4 bases, with 7 bases remaining between them. CDR3 size: 13 residues.

The table lists this clonotype with a few counts. J is TRBJ2-5 and V is TRBV7-2, with TRBD2 matching over 8 bases. J was trimmed by 4 bases and V by 1 base; bases with no gene match: 11. CDR1 and CDR2 from the germline V gene are SGHTA and FQGNSA. This CDR3 is 17 amino acids long. The CDR3 protein is CASSLGTSTTMGETQYF. Written as DNA, the CDR3 is TGTGCCAGCAGCTTAGGGACTAGCACCACCATGGGAGAGACCCAGTACTTC.

This clonotype was picked up many times. The chain is built from TRBV12-3 or TRBV12-4 and TRBJ1-1; weak D call: TRBD1 (6 bases). V was clipped by 5 bases and J by 4 bases, with 23 bases between them. This CDR3 is built from 17 residues. The CDR3 DNA reads as TGTGCCAGCAGTCGTACACAGGGAAGGGGCGGCGGCACTGAAGCTTTCTTT. It is translated as CASSRTQGRGGGTEAFF.

To note about this clonotype: Since the CDR3 does not end with the conserved phenylalanine or tryptophan, this likely comes from a read error. The V and J genes are TRBV11-2 and TRBJ1-3; the D gene is possibly TRBD1 (6 bases). This CDR3 has 15 amino acids. Looked up from germline, CDR1 is SGHAT and CDR2 is FQNNGV. The ends were cut back, 7 bases at V and 3 bases at J, with 16 bases in the middle. The CDR3 here is CASNSFKGDGNTIYL. The CDR3, as DNA: TGTGCCAGCAACAGCTTTAAGGGGGATGGAAACACCATATATCTT.

This clonotype was seen more than once but under ten times. The CDR3 spells CASSLAGLAGASNEQFF. CDR3 sequence (DNA): TGTGCCAGCAGCTTAGCTGGCCTAGCGGGGGCCAGTAATGAGCAGTTCTTC. The chain combines TRBV7-8 with TRBJ2-1, with 10 bases aligning to TRBD2. The CDR3 sequence is 17 residues long. The germline CDR1 and CDR2 sequences are SGHVS and FQNEAQ. The ends lost 0 bases at V and 7 bases at J; junction bases unmatched: 9.

A remark on this clonotype: This may be a read error: a much more frequent sequence differs by one nucleotide. The CDR3 does not close with the conserved phenylalanine or tryptophan, likely indicating a read error. The chain uses TRBV12-3 or TRBV12-4 and TRBJ1-4; unclear D gene. The ends were cut back, 5 bases at V and 10 bases at J, with 17 bases in the middle. The CDR3 loop spans 14 amino acids. The CDR3: CASSMTPGVAKLFL. Written as DNA, the CDR3 is TGTGCCAGCAGTATGACACCGGGCGTTGCAAAACTGTTTCTT.

This clonotype is medium-sized (0.01 to 0.1%) by share. The V and J genes are TRBV5-1 and TRBJ2-7, with D possibly matching TRBD2 (5 bases). V was pared by 0 bases and J by 2 bases, with 9 bases between. Germline V gives CDR1 SGHRS, CDR2 YFSETQ. This CDR3 contains 14 residues. CDR3 loop: CASSLERTPYEQYF. The DNA of the CDR3 is TGCGCCAGCAGCTTGGAGAGGACTCCCTACGAGCAGTACTTC.

Many counts were recorded for this clonotype. The V gene is TRBV3-1, the J gene TRBJ1-3; D unresolved. Germline V gene sequence: CDR1 LGHDT, CDR2 YNNKEL (reference sequence). V lost 4 bases and J 0 bases, leaving 16 bases between the germline ends. The CDR3 consists of 17 residues. CDR3 loop: CASSRRGTSSSGNTIYF. CDR3 nucleotide sequence: TGTGCCAGCAGCCGCCGGGGAACTTCCAGCTCTGGAAACACCATATATTTT.

The rearrangement links TRBV9 to TRBJ2-2; 7 nucleotides line up with TRBD2. The CDR3 runs 14 residues. The germline V gene has CDR1 SGDLS and CDR2 YYNGEE. J was trimmed by 4 bases and V by 1 base; bases with no gene match: 1. CDR3 residues: CASSVWGGTGELFF. Here the CDR3 DNA reads TGTGCCAGCAGCGTATGGGGGGGCACCGGGGAGCTGTTTTTT.

The chain employs TRBV20-1 and TRBJ1-2; TRBD1 matches 11 bases. The CDR3 loop spans 15 amino acids. Germline V CDR1 and CDR2: DFQATT, SNEGSKA (reference sequence). Germline trimming cut 6 bases from V and 4 bases from J; bases unmatched to any gene: 10. CDR3 sequence: CSAISSGTGGYGYTF. The CDR3 nucleotides read TGCAGTGCCATAAGCTCGGGGACAGGGGGCTATGGCTACACCTTC.

This chain connects TRBV12-3 or TRBV12-4 to TRBJ2-2; D call uncertain. With 6 bases removed from V and 2 bases from J, the gap between germline ends came to 4 bases. The CDR3 extends over 12 amino acids. The CDR3 region has the DNA TGTGCCAGCAGACCCAACACCGGGGAGCTGTTTTTT. Translation gives CASRPNTGELFF.

This clonotype was seen ten or more times. V gene TRBV5-1 combines with J gene TRBJ1-1, with TRBD1 matching 9 bases. CDR3 size: 15 residues. CDR1 SGHRS and CDR2 YFSETQ come from the germline V gene. V was pared by 4 bases and J by 4 bases, with 8 bases of the junction left unmatched. The DNA for the CDR3 is TGCGCCAGCAGCCGAGGGGGACAGGGATTCACTGAAGCTTTCTTT. The encoded protein is CASSRGGQGFTEAFF. Variable domain in full (rest from reference TRBV5-1 and TRBJ1-1): KAGVTQTPRYLIKTRGQQVTLSCSPISGHRSVSWYQQTPGQGLQFLFEYFSETQRNKGNFPGRFSGRQFSNSRSEMNVSTLELGDSALYLCASSRGGQGFTEAFFGQGTRLTVV.

This clonotype was seen more than once but under ten times. The gene calls are TRBV18 and TRBJ2-3; no clear D gene. This CDR3 contains 13 residues. Germline values: CDR1 KGHSH, CDR2 LQKENI. V dropped 5 bases and J dropped 0 bases, with 6 bases sitting between them. CDR3 sequence reads: CASSSDSTDTQYF. CDR3 nucleotides: TGTGCCAGCTCATCCGATAGCACAGATACGCAGTATTTT.

V and J are TRBV12-3 or TRBV12-4 and TRBJ2-7; 9 bases agree with TRBD1. The CDR3 length is 14 residues. After removal of 3 bases from V and 3 bases from J, the junction contained 3 bases not matched to a gene. CDR3 nucleotide sequence: TGTGCCAGCAGTTTCCGGGACAGGGACTACGAGCAGTACTTC. It specifies CASSFRDRDYEQYF.

This clonotype was seen more than once but under ten times. J is TRBJ2-3 and V is TRBV5-1; 8 bases agree with TRBD2. The V gene end was trimmed by 1 base and the J gene end by 4 bases; junction bases not matched to a gene: 8. CDR1 and CDR2 from the germline V gene are SGHRS and YFSETQ. This CDR3 is built from 16 residues. This CDR3 is CASSLPLAGGSDTQYF. In DNA form, the CDR3 reads TGCGCCAGCAGCTTGCCTCTCGCGGGGGGCTCAGATACGCAGTATTTT.